This section outlines one T cell receptor beta chain sequence together with its context. Its antigen is still unknown. At one of its ends the junction is not consistent with the germline gene, which may arise from a read error. The data originate from a study of CD8 T cells in ankylosing spondylitis. Study-wide points: What appeared characteristic of ankylosing spondylitis blood was a TCR beta motif of several highly homologous variants.

In TCRdb, the 5' RACE reads were re-called with MiXCR into one record per CDR3 protein. The table records about 210,000 distinct CDR3 sequences, approximately 7.4% of them present only once. The germline CDR1 and CDR2 sequences are DFQATT and SNEGSKA (reference sequence). The CDR3 runs to 17 residues. This chain uses TRBV20-1 with TRBJ2-2, with no clear D. The specimen was blood, either unsorted or a sorted T cell fraction (not recorded which). This clonotype was obtained from a male donor with ankylosing spondylitis. CDR3 nucleotide sequence: TGCTGTGCTAGAGATCTCTCGATCCTACCAAACACCGGGGAGCTGTTTTTT. Its protein is CCARDLSILPNTGELFF.